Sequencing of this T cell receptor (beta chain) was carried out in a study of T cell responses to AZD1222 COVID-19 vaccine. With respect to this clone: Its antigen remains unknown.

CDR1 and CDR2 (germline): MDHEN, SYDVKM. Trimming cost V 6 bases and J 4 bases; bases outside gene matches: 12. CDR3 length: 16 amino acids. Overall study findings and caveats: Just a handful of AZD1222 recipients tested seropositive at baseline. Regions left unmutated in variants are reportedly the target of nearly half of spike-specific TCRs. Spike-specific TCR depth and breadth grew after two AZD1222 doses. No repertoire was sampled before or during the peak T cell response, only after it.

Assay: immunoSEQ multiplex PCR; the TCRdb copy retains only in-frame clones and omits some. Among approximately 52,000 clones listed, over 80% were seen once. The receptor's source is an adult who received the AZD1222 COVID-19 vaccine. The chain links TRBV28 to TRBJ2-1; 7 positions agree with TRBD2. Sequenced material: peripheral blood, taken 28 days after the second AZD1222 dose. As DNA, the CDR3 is TGTGCCAGCAGCCCCCCCCTAGCGGTCCTATACAATGAGCAGTTCTTC. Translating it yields CASSPPLAVLYNEQFF.